This entry lists 29 T cell receptor beta chains sequenced from one sample in a study of T cell responses to AZD1222 COVID-19 vaccine. TCRdb's copy holds only in-frame clones and misses some; the assay was immunoSEQ multiplex PCR. The repertoire consists of 150,000 to 180,000 clones, with under 95% occurring once and the leading ten covering approximately 20%. This sample comprised peripheral blood, obtained on day 0 of AZD1222 vaccination. Source of these receptors: an adult in good health.

This clone has just one count. V gene TRBV3-1 (or the pseudogene TRBV3-2) combines with J gene TRBJ2-3; D remains ambiguous. The CDR3 length is 14 residues. Germline V gene data show CDR1 as LGHDT and CDR2 as YNNKEL (reference sequence). V lost 1 base, J lost 3 bases, and 8 bases lay in between. Here the CDR3 reads CASSQGAGTDTQYF. The CDR3 DNA is TGTGCCAGCAGCCAAGGAGCCGGTACAGATACGCAGTATTTT.

The chain recombines TRBV27 with TRBJ2-7; D is undetermined. V shed 3 bases and J shed 0 bases, with 6 bases lying between them. The CDR3 sequence is 13 residues long. CDR1 is MNHEY, CDR2 SMNVEV, per germline (reference sequence). CDR3 sequence (DNA): TGTGCCAGCAGTTTCCTCGGCTCCTACGAGCAGTACTTC. It translates to CASSFLGSYEQYF.

The V call is TRBV9, the J call TRBJ2-1; TRBD1 matches at 9 bases. The CDR3 length is 14 residues. Germline V gene sequence: CDR1 SGDLS, CDR2 YYNGEE. Losses at the gene ends were 4 bases for V and 7 bases for J; bases not matched to a gene: 6. The CDR3 DNA reads as TGTGCCAGCAGCTTCTCCGGACAGGGGAATGAGCAGTTCTTC. Translating it yields CASSFSGQGNEQFF.

The J gene is TRBJ1-4, the V gene TRBV19; D remains unclear. Trimming pared 2 bases from V and 6 bases from J, leaving 7 bases between. The CDR3 contains 13 residues. CDR1 and CDR2 from the germline V gene are LNHDA and SQIVND (reference sequence). CDR3 amino acids: CASSISSHEKLFF. DNA of the CDR3: TGTGCCAGTAGTATAAGCTCTCATGAAAAACTGTTTTTT.

The V gene is TRBV27, the J gene TRBJ1-1; D is perhaps TRBD1 (6 bases). The V and J ends lost 0 bases and 2 bases respectively, with 10 bases between them. The CDR3 runs to 15 residues. Germline CDR1 MNHEY, CDR2 SMNVEV (reference sequence). The DNA of the CDR3 is TGTGCCAGCAGTTTATCGACAGGAGGTAACACTGAAGCTTTCTTT. Translated: CASSLSTGGNTEAFF.

This chain uses TRBV19 with TRBJ1-1; 9 bases map to TRBD1. The J segment lost 1 base and the V segment lost 3 bases, leaving 6 bases of the junction unmatched. Germline assignment: CDR1 LNHDA and CDR2 SQIVND (reference sequence). CDR3 length equals 16 residues. CDR3 region: CASSMVRGQGNTEAFF. CDR3 DNA: TGTGCCAGTAGTATGGTGAGGGGACAGGGGAACACTGAAGCTTTCTTT.

The chain uses TRBV5-4 and TRBJ2-5; TRBD2 agrees at 7 bases. This CDR3 has 15 amino acids. The V and J ends lost 4 bases and 1 base, in that order; junction bases with no gene match: 7. CDR1 and CDR2 (germline): SGHNT, YYREEE (reference sequence). The CDR3 DNA reads as TGTGCCAGCAGCAGGGAGGGCAGGACCCAAGAGACCCAGTACTTC. As protein: CASSREGRTQETQYF.

This rearrangement joins TRBV14 to TRBJ2-3, with 7 bases identical to TRBD2. In germline, CDR1 is SGHDN, CDR2 FVKESK. The CDR3 sequence is 16 residues long. V was pared by 1 base and J by 3 bases, with 7 bases of the junction left unmatched. CDR3 in DNA: TGTGCCAGCAGCCAAGGGGCGGGGGTGAGGACAGATACGCAGTATTTT. This codes for CASSQGAGVRTDTQYF.

The chain couples TRBV7-8 to TRBJ2-3; TRBD1 matches 8 bases. Germline CDR1 is SGHVS and CDR2 is FQNEAQ. The CDR3 has 16 amino acids. V trimming: 8 bases; J trimming: 2 bases; junction bases outside the gene matches: 12. The CDR3 loop is CASQHQGAVSTDTQYF. DNA for the CDR3: TGTGCCAGCCAACACCAGGGGGCGGTATCCACAGATACGCAGTATTTT.

This clone has only one observation. V gene TRBV27 combines with J gene TRBJ1-5, with 8 bases identical to TRBD1. J was trimmed by 6 bases and V by 5 bases; bases with no gene match: 6. The CDR3 length is 14 residues. Germline V gene data show CDR1 as MNHEY and CDR2 as SMNVEV (reference sequence). CDR3 in amino acids: CASSIDRGSQPQHF. CDR3 DNA sequence: TGTGCCAGCAGTATCGACAGGGGTTCTCAGCCCCAGCATTTT.

The chain has TRBV2 and TRBJ1-5, with a weak D call TRBD1 (5 bases). The CDR3 extends over 14 amino acids. Germline CDR1 SNHLY, CDR2 FYNNEI. V was clipped by 4 bases and J by 8 bases, with 15 bases between them. The CDR3 coding sequence is TGTGCCAGCAGTGTCCGAGCGGTAGGGGAGCCCCAGCATTTT. It yields the protein CASSVRAVGEPQHF.

This clone was recorded only once. The chain combines TRBV5-1 with TRBJ2-2; 10 positions match TRBD2. CDR3 length: 17 residues. Germline values: CDR1 SGHRS, CDR2 YFSETQ. Trimming removed 0 bases from V and 4 bases from J; junction bases left unmatched: 6. CDR3 sequence (DNA): TGCGCCAGCAGCTTGGGCCCAGCTAGCGGGAGCACCGGGGAGCTGTTTTTT. Its protein is CASSLGPASGSTGELFF.

In DNA form, the CDR3 reads TGTGCCTGGAGTCACCCGGACAGGGGGCAAGATGAGCAGTTCTTC. Protein sequence: CAWSHPDRGQDEQFF. V is TRBV30 and J is TRBJ2-1; 11 bases fit TRBD1. Germline CDR1 reads GTSNPN; CDR2 reads SVGIG (reference sequence). There are 15 residues in the CDR3. The ends lost 2 bases at V and 8 bases at J; junction bases unmatched: 8. The variable domain in full, with the rest retrieved from reference TRBV30 and TRBJ2-1, is SQTIHQWPATLVQPVGSPLSLECTVEGTSNPNLYWYRQAAGRGLQLLFYSVGIGQISSEVPQNLSASRPQDRQFILSSKKLLLSDSGFYLCAWSHPDRGQDEQFFGPGTRLTVL.

This clone was recorded only once. CDR3 in amino acids: CASSLIPVQETQYF. Written as DNA, the CDR3 is TGCGCCAGCAGCTTGATCCCGGTCCAAGAGACCCAGTACTTC. The V and J genes are TRBV5-1 and TRBJ2-5; no reliable D call. Germline-derived CDR1 and CDR2 are SGHRS and YFSETQ. Trimming took off 1 base at V and 1 base at J, with 8 bases between the two ends. This CDR3 comprises 14 residues.

This clone appeared a single time. The CDR3 protein is CASSPGGRGTDTQYF. The CDR3 DNA follows: TGTGCCAGCAGCCCCGGTGGCAGGGGCACAGATACGCAGTATTTT. This chain uses TRBV11-3 with TRBJ2-3, with D possibly matching TRBD1 (5 bases). The V and J ends lost 5 bases and 1 base respectively, with 13 bases between them. The CDR3 has 15 amino acids. CDR1 and CDR2 (germline): SGHNT, YENEEA.

The chain recombines TRBV30 with TRBJ1-5, with no clear D. The CDR3 is 13 residues long. Trimming removed 2 bases at V and 5 bases at J, with 10 bases between. The germline V gene encodes CDR1 GTSNPN and CDR2 SVGIG (reference sequence). The CDR3: CAWSMGRDQPQHF. The CDR3 DNA sequence: TGTGCCTGGAGTATGGGAAGGGATCAGCCCCAGCATTTT.

This clone counts as medium-sized (0.01 to 0.1%). V and J are TRBV4-1 and TRBJ2-7; 7 bases fit TRBD1. The CDR3 has 15 residues. CDR1 is MGHRA, CDR2 YSYEKL, per germline. Trimming took 7 bases from V and 4 from J; bases not matched to a gene: 13. The DNA for the CDR3 is TGCGCCAGCACCAAAACGCGACAGGGTAATTACGAGCAGTACTTC. Its translation is CASTKTRQGNYEQYF.

The sample holds a few counts of this clone. This sequence joins TRBV7-3 and TRBJ2-7; 11 nucleotides match TRBD1. J gave up 1 base and V 5 bases, and 4 bases lay outside the gene matches. Germline V gene data show CDR1 as SGHTA and CDR2 as FQGTGA. The CDR3 extends over 15 amino acids. For the CDR3, the DNA is TGTGCCAGCAGCACGGGACAGGGGGAATCCTACGAGCAGTACTTC. Translated: CASSTGQGESYEQYF.

This clone was counted a few times. This chain connects TRBV19 to TRBJ1-5, with a tentative D call TRBD1 (6 bases). This CDR3 contains 18 residues. The germline CDR1 and CDR2 sequences are LNHDA and SQIVND (reference sequence). The V and J ends lost 5 bases and 0 bases respectively, with 20 bases between them. The CDR3 reads CASSPERTAPYSNQPQHF. The CDR3 nucleotides read TGTGCCAGTAGTCCCGAACGGACAGCCCCATATAGCAATCAGCCCCAGCATTTT.

This clone was found once. The J gene is TRBJ1-2, the V gene TRBV7-9; D is possibly TRBD1 (5 bases). Germline values: CDR1 SEHNR, CDR2 FQNEAQ (reference sequence). The V end was cut by 1 base, the J end by 8 bases, with 11 bases between. The CDR3 spans 13 residues. CDR3 nucleotides: TGTGCCAGCAGCTTAGAAAGGGGATCAGGCTACACCTTC. This sequence encodes CASSLERGSGYTF.

V usage is TRBV6-5 and J usage is TRBJ1-4, with D perhaps matching TRBD1 (5 bases). Trimming stripped 6 bases from V and 7 bases from J, with 9 bases between. The germline V gene has CDR1 MNHEY and CDR2 SVGAGI. The CDR3 runs 12 residues. Here the CDR3 reads CASSPQGEKLFF. DNA for the CDR3: TGTGCCAGCAGCCCCCAGGGTGAAAAACTGTTTTTT.

The V call is TRBV4-1, the J call TRBJ2-3; 8 bases match TRBD1. Germline loops: CDR1 MGHRA, CDR2 YSYEKL. Losses at the gene ends were 4 bases for V and 0 bases for J; bases not matched to a gene: 6. The length of the CDR3 is 16 residues. The CDR3 region is CASSPRDRTSTDTQYF. CDR3 nucleotide sequence: TGCGCCAGCAGCCCCCGGGACAGGACAAGCACAGATACGCAGTATTTT.

The V gene is TRBV9, the J gene TRBJ2-2; the D is unclear. V lost 3 bases to trimming and J lost 2 bases, with 5 bases between them. Per germline, CDR1 SGDLS and CDR2 YYNGEE. There are 13 residues in the CDR3. DNA for the CDR3: TGTGCCAGCAGCGCTGATAACACCGGGGAGCTGTTTTTT. Translation: CASSADNTGELFF.

In regard to this clone: The sample contains more than one DNA sequence encoding this CDR3. The chain joins TRBV7-2 to TRBJ2-5; D is undetermined. CDR1 and CDR2 (germline): SGHTA, FQGNSA. This CDR3 contains 12 residues. V was shortened by 1 base and J by 4 bases, with 4 bases between the two germline ends. The CDR3 spells CASSLDRETQYF. The CDR3 DNA follows: TGTGCCAGCAGCTTAGATCGAGAGACCCAGTACTTC.

The gene calls are TRBV7-2 and TRBJ1-2, with D maybe TRBD1 (5 bases). Germline values: CDR1 SGHTA, CDR2 FQGNSA. V dropped 7 bases and J dropped 2 bases, with 11 bases sitting between them. There are 13 residues in the CDR3. In DNA form, the CDR3 reads TGTGCCAGCACCCCGGGGGGAAACTATGGCTACACCTTC. Translated: CASTPGGNYGYTF. Combining the CDR3 with reference TRBV7-2 and TRBJ1-2 gives the whole variable domain GAGVSQSPSNKVTEKGKDVELRCDPISGHTALYWYRQSLGQGLEFLIYFQGNSAPDKSGLPSDRFSAERTGGSVSTLTIQRTQQEDSAVYLCASTPGGNYGYTFGSGTRLTVV.

The chain employs TRBV29-1 and TRBJ1-2; D gene uncertain. The CDR3 length is 12 residues. Germline CDR1 reads SQVTM; CDR2 reads ANQGSEA. V was trimmed by 7 bases and J by 5 bases, leaving 14 bases between them. The CDR3 bases are TGCAGCGCCACGGCTTCGGATTATGGCTACACCTTC. This sequence encodes CSATASDYGYTF.

The CDR3 sequence is CASSQPTGSRDGYTF. The CDR3 region has the DNA TGCGCCAGCAGCCAGCCGACGGGGAGTCGAGATGGCTACACCTTC. V gene TRBV4-1 combines with J gene TRBJ1-2, with D unclear. Germline CDR1 MGHRA, CDR2 YSYEKL. There are 15 residues in the CDR3. Trimming cost V 3 bases and J 6 bases, with 17 bases left between them.

This chain connects TRBV4-1 to TRBJ1-6, with D unresolved. The germline V gene has CDR1 MGHRA and CDR2 YSYEKL. V was pared by 0 bases and J by 12 bases, with 9 bases between. The CDR3 covers 13 residues. CDR3 sequence: CASSQDQEGPLHF. The CDR3 DNA follows: TGCGCCAGCAGCCAAGATCAGGAGGGACCCCTCCACTTT.

Notes on this clone: Additional DNA sequences in this sample encode the identical CDR3. The CDR3 loop is CASSLGQGNYGYTF. Here the CDR3 DNA reads TGTGCCAGCAGCTTAGGACAGGGGAACTATGGCTACACCTTC. J is TRBJ1-2 and V is TRBV11-2; the match to TRBD1 covers 8 bases. The junction had 0 bases not matched to a gene; V was cut back by 1 base and J by 2 bases. From germline, CDR1 is SGHAT and CDR2 FQNNGV. The CDR3 runs to 14 residues.